Following are 15 T cell receptor beta chains from one sample sequenced in a study of T cell repertoires in cytomegalovirus infection. One entry per CDR3 protein, called by TCRdb with MiXCR from the reads. The sample has 450,000 to 550,000 distinct CDR3 sequences; under 45% are singletons. No antigen has been assigned to these receptors. The starting material was cultured PBMCs, obtained from culture after CMV antigen stimulation. The origin of the receptors is a human donor in good health (CMV status not recorded). Some clones in this sample may be carry-over from other donors' samples.

This clonotype was seen only a few times. V is TRBV5-1 and J is TRBJ2-6; maybe TRBD1 (8 bases). This CDR3 is 19 amino acids long. Germline V CDR1 and CDR2: SGHRS, YFSETQ. Trimming cost V 0 bases and J 1 base, with 17 bases left between them. The CDR3 nucleotides are TGCGCCAGCAGCTTGGGGGAGGGACAGGCTTCTTCTGGGGCCAACGTCCTGACTTTC. Protein product: CASSLGEGQASSGANVLTF. Complete variable domain (other parts from reference TRBV5-1 and TRBJ2-6): KAGVTQTPRYLIKTRGQQVTLSCSPISGHRSVSWYQQTPGQGLQFLFEYFSETQRNKGNFPGRFSGRQFSNSRSEMNVSTLELGDSALYLCASSLGEGQASSGANVLTFGAGSRLTVL.

The chain links TRBV7-6 to TRBJ2-1, with D possibly TRBD2 on 5 matching bases. This CDR3 has 17 residues. The V end was cut by 0 bases, the J end by 0 bases, with 12 bases between. Germline V gene lookup returns CDR1 SGHVS and CDR2 FNYEAQ. The CDR3 DNA sequence: TGTGCCAGCAGCTTAGCCAAGCGGTTGGGCTCCTACAATGAGCAGTTCTTC. Translating gives CASSLAKRLGSYNEQFF.

J is TRBJ1-1 and V is TRBV2, with D perhaps TRBD1 (6 bases). The V gene lost 6 bases and the J gene lost 4 bases, with 9 bases spanning the gap. The CDR3 loop spans 12 amino acids. CDR1 is SNHLY, CDR2 FYNNEI, per germline. CDR3 DNA: TGTGCCAGCAGGGCGGACAGCACTGAAGCTTTCTTT. It codes for CASRADSTEAFF.

The chain employs TRBV12-3 or TRBV12-4 and TRBJ2-1; possible D gene TRBD1, 6 bases. Trimming pared 8 bases from V and 3 bases from J, leaving 17 bases between. The CDR3 spans 15 residues. DNA of the CDR3: TGTGCCAGCGTACAGGGAACTGACTACTACAATGAGCAGTTCTTC. This translates into CASVQGTDYYNEQFF.

The chain joins TRBV6-2 or TRBV6-3 to TRBJ2-1; no clear D. The V end lost 5 bases, the J end lost 4 bases, and 9 bases lay between the germline ends. The V gene's germline CDR1 is MNHEY and CDR2 SVGEGT. The CDR3 has 13 residues. CDR3 nucleotide sequence: TGTGCCAGCAGTAGAGACGGATACAATGAGCAGTTCTTC. Its protein is CASSRDGYNEQFF.

This chain joins TRBV6-6 and TRBJ1-3, with 9 bases lining up with TRBD1. V lost 11 bases and J lost 0; bases outside the gene matches: 5. From germline, CDR1 is MNHNY and CDR2 SVGAGI (reference sequence). This CDR3 is 14 amino acids long. CDR3 residues: CAAGTGISGNTIYF. In nucleotides, the CDR3 is TGTGCCGCGGGGACAGGGATCTCTGGAAACACCATATATTTT.

The chain links TRBV11-2 to TRBJ2-3, with TRBD2 as a possible D gene (5 bases). Between the trimmed V and J ends, which lost 4 bases and 2 bases, there was a span of 7 bases. CDR1 is SGHAT, CDR2 FQNNGV, per germline. The CDR3 is made up of 13 amino acids. CDR3 protein: CASSWELTDTQYF. CDR3 in DNA: TGTGCCAGCAGCTGGGAGCTCACAGATACGCAGTATTTT.

The chain couples TRBV7-6 to TRBJ2-7, with D possibly matching TRBD2 (7 bases). The CDR3 runs 13 residues. V was clipped by 10 bases and J by 1 base, with 14 bases between them. Germline V CDR1 and CDR2: SGHVS, FNYEAQ. The CDR3 reads CATGASGSYEQYF. The CDR3, as DNA: TGTGCCACAGGGGCTAGCGGTTCCTACGAGCAGTACTTC.

The genes are TRBV12-3 or TRBV12-4 and TRBJ2-7; TRBD1 aligns across 9 bases. V shed 5 bases and J 2 bases; nucleotides not matched to a gene: 10. This CDR3 has 16 residues. The CDR3 coding sequence is TGTGCCAGCAGTCCCGATCCGGGACAGGGAGCCTACGAGCAGTACTTC. Its translation is CASSPDPGQGAYEQYF.

With respect to this clonotype: A read error may explain this, as a much larger clone is one base away. The chain links TRBV7-8 to TRBJ2-2; possible D gene TRBD1, 7 bases. The germline CDR1 and CDR2 sequences are SGHVS and FQNEAQ. The CDR3 has 14 residues. DNA for the CDR3: TGTGCCAGCAGCTCGATGGGGACAGACGGGGGGCTGTTTTTT. Protein product: CASSSMGTDGGLFF.

The V gene is TRBV6-2 or TRBV6-3, the J gene TRBJ1-1; D is possibly TRBD1 (6 bases). Trimming removed 10 bases at V and 1 base at J, with 16 bases between. This CDR3 comprises 14 residues. Germline lookup yields CDR1 MNHEY and CDR2 SVGEGT. Written as DNA, the CDR3 is TGTGCCACCAAATGGGGGGGGGCGAACACTGAAGCTTTCTTT. This encodes CATKWGGANTEAFF.

For the CDR3, the DNA is TGTGCCAGTGGACAGAGAAACATCTATGGCTACACCTTC. It encodes CASGQRNIYGYTF. The rearrangement joins TRBV6-1 to TRBJ1-2; TRBD1 is a possible D gene (6 bases). Germline V gene data show CDR1 as MNHNS and CDR2 as SASEGT. The CDR3 length is 13 residues. Trimming pared 9 bases from V and 4 bases from J, leaving 15 bases between.

The genes are TRBV5-1 and TRBJ1-4; a weak D match, TRBD1 (5 bases). V was cut by 2 bases and J by 7 bases, with 15 bases left in between. Germline loops: CDR1 SGHRS, CDR2 YFSETQ. The CDR3 length is 15 residues. The CDR3 reads CASSFGGRDGEKLFF. For the CDR3, the DNA is TGCGCCAGCAGCTTCGGCGGCAGGGATGGTGAAAAACTGTTTTTT. Filled out from reference TRBV5-1 and TRBJ1-4, the complete variable domain reads KAGVTQTPRYLIKTRGQQVTLSCSPISGHRSVSWYQQTPGQGLQFLFEYFSETQRNKGNFPGRFSGRQFSNSRSEMNVSTLELGDSALYLCASSFGGRDGEKLFFGSGTQLSVL.

V and J are TRBV20-1 and TRBJ2-2, with D possibly matching TRBD1 (5 bases). There are 12 residues in the CDR3. Per germline, CDR1 DFQATT and CDR2 SNEGSKA (reference sequence). Trimming took 2 bases from V and 7 from J, leaving 8 bases between them. The CDR3 reads CSARQGFGELFF. The CDR3 nucleotides are TGCAGTGCTAGACAGGGCTTCGGGGAGCTGTTTTTT.

This chain uses TRBV20-1 with TRBJ1-2; D is unclear. CDR3 length equals 12 residues. CDR1 is DFQATT and CDR2 is SNEGSKA in the germline V gene (reference sequence). V lost 6 bases and J 2 bases, leaving 10 bases between the germline ends. The CDR3 region has the DNA TGCAGTGCCCCCCGAGAAAACTATGGCTACACCTTC. It codes for CSAPRENYGYTF.